This TCR beta chain stems from a study of shared clonotypes between healthy human individuals. Study-level background: Donors had three CD4 naive, three CD4 memory, two CD8 naive and one CD8 memory plate apiece. Study conclusions and caveats: Collection of samples was limited to blood; tissue repertoires likely differ.

All donors qualified as healthy HIV-negative adults and had experienced no recent acute infections or vaccinations. Within Nashville, Tennessee resided all donors, each a Caucasian adult. The V segment lost 2 bases and the J segment 5 bases; nucleotides outside the gene matches: 5. Per germline, CDR1 SGHRS and CDR2 YFSETQ. The CDR3 loop spans 14 amino acids. This clone has a count of ten or more. The antigen is not known. Method: immunoSEQ multiplex PCR; TCRdb's copy keeps in-frame clones and lacks some. The profile shows some 1,100,000 clones, more than 75% of them singletons. The TCR comes from a man younger than 30 in good health. Some clones in this sample may be carry-over from other donors' samples. Sequenced material: memory CD4+ T cells from PBMCs. Subset meaning: CD45RA-negative fraction. This chain connects TRBV5-1 to TRBJ1-1; TRBD1 matches at 8 bases. For the CDR3, the DNA is TGCGCCAGCAGCTTCGGACAGGGAGAAACTGAAGCTTTCTTT. Translating it yields CASSFGQGETEAFF.